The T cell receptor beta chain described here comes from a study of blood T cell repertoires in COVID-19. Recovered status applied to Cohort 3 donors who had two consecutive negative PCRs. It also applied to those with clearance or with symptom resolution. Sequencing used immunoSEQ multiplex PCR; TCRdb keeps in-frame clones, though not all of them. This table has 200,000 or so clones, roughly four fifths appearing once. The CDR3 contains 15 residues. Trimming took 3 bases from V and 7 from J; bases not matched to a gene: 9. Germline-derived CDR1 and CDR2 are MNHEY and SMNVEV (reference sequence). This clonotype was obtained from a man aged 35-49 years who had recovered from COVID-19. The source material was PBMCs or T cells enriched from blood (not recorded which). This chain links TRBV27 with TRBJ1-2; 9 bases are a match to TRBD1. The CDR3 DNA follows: TGTGCCAGCAGTTTGTTGACAGGGGGAAAGGCTGGCTACACCTTC. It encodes CASSLLTGGKAGYTF.